The next 2 T cell receptor beta chains were all read from a single sample in a study of CD8 T cells in ankylosing spondylitis. From the 5' RACE reads, TCRdb called clonotypes with MiXCR, one entry per CDR3 protein. Among a few hundred thousand distinct CDR3 sequences listed, 8% to 11% were seen once. The sample taken for sequencing was blood, either unsorted or a sorted T cell fraction (not recorded which). The receptors were gathered from a male donor with ankylosing spondylitis or in good health (not recorded which).

This clonotype has a count of ten or more. J is TRBJ2-1 and V is TRBV5-1; D call uncertain. V dropped 3 bases and J dropped 0 bases, with 19 bases sitting between them. The CDR3 totals 18 residues. CDR1 and CDR2 from the germline V gene are SGHRS and YFSETQ. The CDR3 DNA reads TGCGCCAGCAGCTCGAGACCGCCGGCCGGAAGCTCCTACAATGAGCAGTTCTTC. Protein product: CASSSRPPAGSSYNEQFF.

This clonotype was recorded many times. The chain links TRBV7-6 to TRBJ2-7, with D possibly matching TRBD1 (6 bases). Looked up from germline, CDR1 is SGHVS and CDR2 is FNYEAQ. The CDR3 has 14 amino acids. Deletions cut 2 bases from V and 7 bases from J, with 15 bases between. CDR3: CASSLRTVQGEQYF. CDR3 DNA sequence: TGTGCCAGCAGCTTAAGGACAGTGCAAGGGGAGCAGTACTTC. The full variable domain, with the rest looked up from reference TRBV7-6 and TRBJ2-7, is GAGVSQSPRYKVTKRGQDVALRCDPISGHVSLYWYRQALGQGPEFLTYFNYEAQQDKSGLPNDRFSAERPEGSISTLTIQRTEQRDSAMYRCASSLRTVQGEQYFGPGTRLTVT.